A single TCR beta chain is shown here with its context. This receptor's antigen is unknown. No base quality values were provided; no much bigger clone lies one nucleotide off. The data derive from a study of blood T cell repertoires in COVID-19 (dated by TCRdb to the early 2020s). For the study in its entirety: The collaborator samples originated in the United States, Italy and Spain and spanned the acute and convalescent phases of COVID-19. The material from the prospective study consisted of cDNA or gDNA derived from T cells, B-cell-depleted T cells, or PBMCs. Subjects who had been exposed to COVID-19, were actively infected with it, or had recovered from it provided the deeply sampled blood TCRbeta repertoires that made up the dataset. A freely available public database, intended as a resource for researchers studying the immune response to SARS-CoV-2, is where the repertoires were released. The samples were drawn from two sources: the first 160 participants of the ongoing ImmuneRACE study, and over 950 subjects contributed by 6 global collaborators. Sample metadata almost always included a de-identified subject ID, COVID-19 status, age in years and sex. Where HLA class I and class II types were available, the types were taken from metadata supplied by the sample provider, not from assay-based typing.

The immunoSEQ Assay, a bias-controlled multiplex PCR, was used to amplify TCRbeta CDR3 regions from genomic DNA. The authors' pipeline ran thus. Nucleated cell counts per sample were estimated from amplification of reference gene primers within the assay. To quantify the absolute abundance of each unique TCRbeta CDR3 rearrangement, sequence reads were collapsed and filtered. Productive Simpson clonality was computed per sample as the square root of Simpson's diversity index over productive rearrangements. TCRdb stores this immuneACCESS table with in-frame sequences only. Part of the clones is absent; in the studies checked, under half of the shortfall reflects unresolved V genes, and no reason is known for the rest. V and J calls and clone size are as listed in that table; D and trimming were resolved from the DNA. Present in this sample are 350,000 or so clones, about nine tenths of which were seen just once. The top ten clones comprise 3% to 4% of the sample.

On the study overall, not on this receptor specifically: Clinical and demographic metadata were provided uncurated, with the amount varying by source and participant.

Looking up the germline V gene yields CDR1 LGHNT and CDR2 FRNRAP. CDR3 length: 14 amino acids, cysteine to phenylalanine. Only CDR3 DNA remains: 42 bases, in frame from the first base. V has 5 bases trimmed and J has 3 bases trimmed; junction bases matching no gene number 3. One collaborating source in Seattle enrolled patients while the patients were actively infected and followed the patients over time throughout the course of disease. The collaborating institutions used their own protocols to collect whole blood in K2EDTA tubes. For TCRbeta analysis, collaborator samples were shipped as frozen whole blood, as isolated PBMCs, or as DNA extracted from either sample type.

The receptor comes from a woman aged 60 to 75 with COVID-19, enrolled during active disease. The sequenced sample consisted of peripheral blood. This chain is built from TRBV12-5 and TRBJ1-4, with 7 bases matching TRBD1. The CDR3 sequence is CASGLGQANEKLFF. The nucleotide sequence reads as follows: TGTGCTAGTGGTCTAGGACAGGCTAATGAAAAACTGTTTTTT.